This TCR beta chain is from a study of T cell changes during pregnancy in multiple sclerosis. Sequencing used immunoSEQ multiplex PCR; TCRdb keeps in-frame clones, though not all of them. This table has about 60,000 clones, 93% appearing once. CDR1 and CDR2 from the germline V gene are SGHTA and FQGTGA. The CDR3 covers 15 residues. The V segment lost 5 bases and the J segment 6 bases; nucleotides outside the gene matches: 6. The material sequenced was CD8+ T cells from peripheral blood mononuclear cells, taken in the second trimester of pregnancy. The clonotype comes from a female donor with multiple sclerosis, enrolled in a pregnancy study. V is TRBV7-3 and J is TRBJ2-1; TRBD1 aligns across 11 bases. The DNA of the CDR3 is TGTGCCAGCAGCCAAGGACAGGGGGCGCGCAATGAGCAGTTCTTC. It encodes CASSQGQGARNEQFF.